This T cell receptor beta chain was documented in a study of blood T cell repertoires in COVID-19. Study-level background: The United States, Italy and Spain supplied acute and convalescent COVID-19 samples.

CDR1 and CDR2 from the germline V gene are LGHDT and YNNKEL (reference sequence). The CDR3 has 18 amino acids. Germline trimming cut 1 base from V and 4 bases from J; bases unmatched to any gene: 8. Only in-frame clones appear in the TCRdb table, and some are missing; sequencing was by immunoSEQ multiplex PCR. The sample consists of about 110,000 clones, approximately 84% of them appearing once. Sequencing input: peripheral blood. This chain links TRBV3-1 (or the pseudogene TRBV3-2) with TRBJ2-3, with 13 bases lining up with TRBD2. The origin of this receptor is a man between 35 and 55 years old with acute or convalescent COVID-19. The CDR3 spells CASSQGRTSGGNPDTQYF. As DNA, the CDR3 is TGTGCCAGCAGCCAAGGTAGGACTAGCGGGGGAAACCCAGATACGCAGTATTTT.